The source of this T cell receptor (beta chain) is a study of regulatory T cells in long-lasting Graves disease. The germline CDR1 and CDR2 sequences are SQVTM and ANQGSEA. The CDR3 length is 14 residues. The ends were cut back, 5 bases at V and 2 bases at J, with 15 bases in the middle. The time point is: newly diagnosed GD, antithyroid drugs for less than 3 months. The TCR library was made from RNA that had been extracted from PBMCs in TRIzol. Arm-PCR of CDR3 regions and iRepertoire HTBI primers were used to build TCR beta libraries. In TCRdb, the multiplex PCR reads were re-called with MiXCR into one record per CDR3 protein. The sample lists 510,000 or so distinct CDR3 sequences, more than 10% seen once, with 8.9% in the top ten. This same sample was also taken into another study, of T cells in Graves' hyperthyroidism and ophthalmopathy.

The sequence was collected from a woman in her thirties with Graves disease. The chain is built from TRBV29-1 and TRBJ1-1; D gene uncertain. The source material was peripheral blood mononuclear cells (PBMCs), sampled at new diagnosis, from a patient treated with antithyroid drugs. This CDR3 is CSVSRKGVNTEAFF. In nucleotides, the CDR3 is TGCAGCGTTTCCCGTAAGGGAGTTAACACTGAAGCTTTCTTT.